Listed below are T cell receptor beta chains from one sample, sequenced in a study of post-analysis software for immune sequencing data. TCRdb redid the calling of the PCR reads with MiXCR, one entry per CDR3 protein. Seen here are about 770,000 distinct CDR3 sequences, under 60% observed once, and the top ten hold roughly 4.4%. The sample was blood. Every receptor here comes from a girl aged 10 to 17 with multiple sclerosis. CDR3s include the opening cysteine and the closing phenylalanine or tryptophan. A D gene is named only where the DNA matches it firmly.

>TRBV12-3/TRBV12-4|NA
CASSSRGRWGYGYTF
>TRBV13|TRBD2
CASSLTSASTDTQYF
>TRBV28|TRBD2
CASSTRWGLEAYEQYF
>TRBV18|TRBD1
CASEGQGAGEQYF
>TRBV25-1|NA
CASSDQAGQTYEQYF
>TRBV28|TRBD1
CASSANTGADTQYF
>TRBV10-3|TRBD1
CAISDWDSLRGETQYF
>TRBV11-1|TRBD2
CASSWGLAGEETQYF
>TRBV24-1|NA
CATSGDKYNEQFF
>TRBV29-1|NA
CSGATSYEQYF
>TRBV6-2/TRBV6-3|NA
CASSYQAEGANVLTF
>TRBV29-1|NA
CSVEAGGYGYTF
>TRBV9|TRBD1
CASSARPGQGARTGELFF
>TRBV12-3/TRBV12-4|NA
CASSLPGGPPDTQYF
>TRBV10-3|TRBD1
CAISESQGARGYTF
>TRBV7-9|NA
CASSLEQDTEAFF
>TRBV6-2/TRBV6-3|NA
CASRIGSYNEQFF
>TRBV2|TRBD1
CASSEELGQGLEQYF
>TRBV28|NA
CASTGPPWEQYF
>TRBV5-5|NA
CASSLRSSMNTEAFF
>TRBV2|TRBD1
CASSKQGDNSPLHF
>TRBV29-1|NA
CSAQIGLYKGNEQFF
>TRBV20-1|NA
CSARLWGDTQYF
>TRBV4-3|TRBD2
CASSQDLGSGRDNEQFF
>TRBV20-1|NA
CSASWAGLHEQYF
>TRBV29-1|NA
CSVEPPATANTEAFF
>TRBV28|NA
CASSLPERKGIQYF
>TRBV6-5|NA
CASSGWVNTEAFF
>TRBV15|NA
CATSRGGVGLGEKLFF
>TRBV19|NA
CATQGSPRSYNEQFF
>TRBV15|TRBD2
CATSIGTSGYYNEQFF
>TRBV6-5|NA
CASSPQSENFEQYF
>TRBV28|TRBD2
CASNYLAESSYNEQFF
>TRBV25-1|NA
CASSESGQGESQPQHF
>TRBV5-1|NA
CASSLRGGDEQYF
>TRBV20-1|NA
CSARSNEQFF
>TRBV20-1|NA
CSAPGGRVPIGQYF
>TRBV5-6|NA
CASSFAGLGSYEQYF
>TRBV14|TRBD2
CASSQEGPGFVGTSWGDEQYF
>TRBV20-1|NA
CSAPDQNSYNEQFF
>TRBV28|NA
CASSLIEGQAEWRDQPQHF
>TRBV7-8|TRBD2
CASSLTAGVGNEQFF
>TRBV9|NA
CASSRSEGHTQYF
>TRBV28|NA
CASSFELTWGELFQETQYF
>TRBV6-5|TRBD2
CASSSSGSVTDTQYF
>TRBV20-1|NA
CSARDGGSYNEQFF
>TRBV6-6|NA
CASSDVWRADNEQFF